Included here is one TCR beta chain sequence, with context. Only in-frame clones appear in the TCRdb table, and some are missing; sequencing was by immunoSEQ multiplex PCR. Of about 56,000 clones in the sample, 85% to 95% were seen once. These data originate in a study of technical replicates of blood from a few donors. After removal of 1 base from V and 0 bases from J, the junction contained 7 bases not matched to a gene. This CDR3 is built from 17 residues. CDR1 and CDR2 (germline): LGHNA, YSLEER. This TCR was sampled from a human donor in good health. Some clones in this sample may be carry-over from other donors' samples. The sequenced sample consisted of PBMCs. The chain carries TRBV4-3 and TRBJ1-1; 8 bases align to TRBD1. This CDR3 reads CASSQGETGVMNTEAFF. In nucleotides, the CDR3 is TGCGCCAGCAGCCAAGGGGAGACAGGGGTCATGAACACTGAAGCTTTCTTT.